The clone carrying this T cell receptor beta chain was seen more than once but under ten times. Its antigen is as yet unknown. This entry belongs to a study of OX40 agonist ivuxolimab in advanced cancers. For the study at large: Prior checkpoint blockade (anti-PD-1, anti-PD-L1 or anti-CTLA-4) was permitted; approximately 41% had it.

Libraries were prepared by immunoSEQ multiplex PCR; TCRdb keeps only in-frame clonotypes and omits some of them. The data show 20,000 to 25,000 clones, over 60% seen once. In germline, CDR1 is SGDLS, CDR2 YYNGEE. Between the trimmed V and J ends, which lost 0 bases and 6 bases, there was a span of 13 bases. The CDR3 covers 14 residues. Patients who had autoimmune disease history or got systemic immunosuppression were left out. General study findings and limits: Average numbers of expanded clones were greater in CD8+ T cells than in CD4+.

The source was CD4+ or CD8+ T cells sorted from blood, collected in a trial of the OX40 agonist ivuxolimab. The V call is TRBV9, the J call TRBJ2-7; D unclear. The TCR originated in an adult with an advanced solid tumor such as melanoma, head and neck, liver or kidney cancer. The CDR3 loop is CASSVDGRMGEQYF. Written as DNA, the CDR3 is TGTGCCAGCAGCGTAGACGGCAGAATGGGCGAGCAGTACTTC.